Presented here are 27 T cell receptor beta chains from one specimen sequenced in a study of T cell changes during pregnancy in multiple sclerosis. The protocol was immunoSEQ multiplex PCR, while the TCRdb copy is restricted to in-frame clones and leaves out a portion. Here the sample spans around 60,000 clones, approximately 93% being singletons. The sample here was peripheral blood, taken after pregnancy. Receptors were obtained from a female donor with multiple sclerosis, enrolled in a pregnancy study.

The gene calls are TRBV5-1 and TRBJ1-6; D might be TRBD1 (5 bases). This CDR3 is built from 16 residues. Germline loops: CDR1 SGHRS, CDR2 YFSETQ. Trimming stripped 0 bases from V and 10 bases from J, with 17 bases between. The DNA for the CDR3 is TGCGCCAGCAGCTTGGCCGGACGGGGGGGTGGCTCACCCCTCCACTTT. Encoded protein: CASSLAGRGGGSPLHF.

This chain joins TRBV25-1 and TRBJ1-4, with D perhaps TRBD1 (5 bases). The CDR3 length is 15 residues. The V and J ends lost 5 bases and 6 bases respectively, with 16 bases between them. CDR1 is MGHDK, CDR2 SYGVNS, per germline. CDR3 amino acids: CASSHRAGLDEKLFF. CDR3 coding DNA: TGTGCCAGCAGTCATCGTGCAGGGCTTGATGAAAAACTGTTTTTT.

With regard to this clone: At one of its ends the junction is not consistent with the germline gene, which may arise from a read error. The chain couples TRBV7-7 to TRBJ1-5, with D tentatively TRBD1 (5 bases). Per germline, CDR1 SSHAT and CDR2 FNYEAQ (reference sequence). The CDR3 runs 16 residues. The CDR3 nucleotides read TGTGCTAGCAGCTTAGCGGGGGGGGATGGCAATCAGCCCCAGCATTTT. Encoded protein: CASSLAGGDGNQPQHF.

The genes are TRBV4-3 and TRBJ1-2; D is unclear. CDR1 is LGHNA and CDR2 is YSLEER in the germline V gene. CDR3 length: 15 amino acids. Trimming cost V 0 bases and J 1 base, with 9 bases left between them. Here the CDR3 DNA reads TGCGCCAGCAGCCAAGACTACGGAGGTAACTATGGCTACACCTTC. This codes for CASSQDYGGNYGYTF.

The chain joins TRBV7-8 to TRBJ2-7; perhaps TRBD2 as D (5 bases). The CDR3 covers 16 residues. V was shortened by 2 bases and J by 3 bases, with 17 bases between the two germline ends. Germline V gene sequence: CDR1 SGHVS, CDR2 FQNEAQ. The CDR3 here is CASSLTRESRGYEQYF. The CDR3 DNA sequence: TGTGCCAGCAGCTTAACCAGAGAGAGTCGGGGCTACGAGCAGTACTTC. Supplemented by reference TRBV7-8 and TRBJ2-7, the full variable domain reads GAGVSQSPRYKVAKRGQDVALRCDPISGHVSLFWYQQALGQGPEFLTYFQNEAQLDKSGLPSDRFFAERPEGSVSTLKIQRTQQEDSAVYLCASSLTRESRGYEQYFGPGTRLTVT.

This chain links TRBV9 with TRBJ2-7; 8 bases are a match to TRBD2. The CDR3 covers 16 residues. CDR1 is SGDLS and CDR2 is YYNGEE in the germline V gene. The V and J ends lost 0 bases and 4 bases, in that order; junction bases with no gene match: 9. The CDR3 spells CASSVAGGYSIYEQYF. CDR3 sequence (DNA): TGTGCCAGCAGCGTAGCGGGGGGGTACTCAATTTACGAGCAGTACTTC.

The V and J genes are TRBV5-1 and TRBJ2-2; 7 bases are shared with TRBD2. This CDR3 comprises 16 residues. The V gene's germline CDR1 is SGHRS and CDR2 YFSETQ. With 0 bases clipped from V and 2 bases from J, the junction kept 4 bases outside the gene matches. CDR3 in amino acids: CASSLGGLPNTGELFF. The CDR3 DNA sequence: TGCGCCAGCAGCTTGGGGGGACTACCTAACACCGGGGAGCTGTTTTTT.

The chain has TRBV7-9 and TRBJ2-7; 11 nucleotides line up with TRBD2. V was clipped by 5 bases and J by 3 bases; unmatched bases: 6. CDR3 length: 15 residues. Germline V gene sequence: CDR1 SEHNR, CDR2 FQNEAQ (reference sequence). CDR3 region: CASSLLTSGSYEQYF. DNA of the CDR3: TGTGCCAGCAGCCTTTTAACTAGCGGGAGCTACGAGCAGTACTTC.

This chain joins TRBV11-2 and TRBJ1-3, with a tentative D call TRBD1 (6 bases). Looked up from germline, CDR1 is SGHAT and CDR2 is FQNNGV. Trimming shortened V by 1 base and J by 0 bases, and 7 bases separated the two germline ends. CDR3 length: 15 amino acids. The DNA of the CDR3 is TGTGCCAGCAGCTTAGGGGACATCTCTGGAAACACCATATATTTT. It yields the protein CASSLGDISGNTIYF.

The chain is built from TRBV7-3 and TRBJ2-7; maybe TRBD1 (6 bases). CDR3 length equals 13 residues. V shed 5 bases and J shed 3 bases, with 11 bases lying between them. Looked up from germline, CDR1 is SGHTA and CDR2 is FQGTGA. In DNA form, the CDR3 reads TGTGCCAGCAGCCTATTACAGGGCTACGAGCAGTACTTC. Its protein is CASSLLQGYEQYF.

The chain links TRBV6-5 to TRBJ2-2; 7 bases line up with TRBD1. Per germline, CDR1 MNHEY and CDR2 SVGAGI. The ends lost 8 bases at V and 0 bases at J; junction bases unmatched: 0. This CDR3 spans 13 amino acids. The CDR3 here is CASGTANTGELFF. As DNA, the CDR3 is TGTGCCAGCGGGACAGCGAACACCGGGGAGCTGTTTTTT.

The rearrangement links TRBV6-4 to TRBJ2-1; 11 bases agree with TRBD2. The V and J ends lost 3 bases and 8 bases, in that order; junction bases with no gene match: 6. CDR1 is MRHNA, CDR2 SNTAGT, per germline. This CDR3 contains 15 residues. Here the CDR3 reads CASSELAGAGDEQFF. CDR3 nucleotides: TGTGCCAGCAGTGAACTAGCGGGAGCGGGTGATGAGCAGTTCTTC.

The chain uses TRBV6-4 and TRBJ2-1, with D possibly TRBD1 on 7 matching bases. Germline-derived CDR1 and CDR2 are MRHNA and SNTAGT. V lost 6 bases and J lost 7, with 13 bases in between. The CDR3 has 13 amino acids. The CDR3 DNA sequence: TGTGCCAGCAGCCTACAGGGGAGGAATGAGCAGTTCTTC. Amino acid sequence: CASSLQGRNEQFF.

J is TRBJ1-4 and V is TRBV4-3; D is undetermined. The ends were cut back, 6 bases at V and 4 bases at J, with 21 bases in the middle. CDR3 length: 17 amino acids. Germline V gene sequence: CDR1 LGHNA, CDR2 YSLEER. The DNA of the CDR3 is TGCGCCAGCAGTCGGGATGAATCCCGTAGCTATAATGAAAAACTGTTTTTT. Translating gives CASSRDESRSYNEKLFF.

The chain couples TRBV27 to TRBJ2-1, with TRBD1 matching over 9 bases. There are 16 residues in the CDR3. Germline V CDR1 and CDR2: MNHEY, SMNVEV (reference sequence). V dropped 6 bases and J dropped 0; count of bases not matched to a gene: 6. CDR3 sequence (DNA): TGTGCCAGCAGACCACAGGGGGCTCCCTCCTACAATGAGCAGTTCTTC. Amino acid sequence: CASRPQGAPSYNEQFF.

The count of this clone is one. V gene TRBV6-6 combines with J gene TRBJ1-1; D gene unclear. This CDR3 spans 15 amino acids. V was trimmed by 0 bases and J by 11 bases, leaving 19 bases between them. Germline CDR1 MNHNY, CDR2 SVGAGI (reference sequence). CDR3: CASSYSIVPGMLAFF. For the CDR3, the DNA is TGTGCCAGCAGTTACTCGATTGTTCCGGGGATGCTGGCTTTCTTT.

J is TRBJ2-7 and V is TRBV27; 8 bases fit TRBD2. The germline V gene has CDR1 MNHEY and CDR2 SMNVEV (reference sequence). V shed 5 bases and J 0 bases; nucleotides not matched to a gene: 15. The CDR3 consists of 18 residues. In DNA form, the CDR3 reads TGTGCCAGCAGTCCACCGGGACTAGTACGCACTCCCTCCTACGAGCAGTACTTC. It specifies CASSPPGLVRTPSYEQYF.

This chain joins TRBV4-3 and TRBJ2-1; 9 nucleotides align to TRBD2. Germline V gene lookup returns CDR1 LGHNA and CDR2 YSLEER. J was trimmed by 9 bases and V by 1 base; bases with no gene match: 4. The CDR3 sequence is 14 residues long. The CDR3 loop is CASSQGVAGVEQFF. DNA of the CDR3: TGCGCCAGCAGCCAAGGAGTAGCGGGAGTTGAGCAGTTCTTC.

The genes are TRBV27 and TRBJ2-1; D is perhaps TRBD1 (6 bases). V was trimmed by 3 bases and J by 5 bases, leaving 14 bases between them. Germline V CDR1 and CDR2: MNHEY, SMNVEV (reference sequence). The CDR3 totals 15 residues. The CDR3 region has the DNA TGTGCCAGCAGTTTTTTTACAGGGTATGACAATGAGCAGTTCTTC. It specifies CASSFFTGYDNEQFF.

The V call is TRBV2, the J call TRBJ2-2; D unclear. V was clipped by 2 bases and J by 4 bases, with 8 bases between them. Germline V gives CDR1 SNHLY, CDR2 FYNNEI. The CDR3 contains 14 residues. CDR3 sequence reads: CASSEQLPTGELFF. The CDR3 nucleotides read TGTGCCAGCAGTGAACAACTCCCCACCGGGGAGCTGTTTTTT.

The chain couples TRBV7-8 to TRBJ1-2, with 9 bases aligning to TRBD1. This CDR3 has 14 residues. V lost 0 bases, J lost 7 bases, and 3 bases stayed unmatched. Per the germline V gene, CDR1 is SGHVS and CDR2 is FQNEAQ. The CDR3 DNA is TGTGCCAGCAGCTTAGCGATGACAGGGGGTGGCTACACCTTC. Translating it yields CASSLAMTGGGYTF.

The chain has TRBV29-1 and TRBJ1-3; D call uncertain. CDR3 size: 15 residues. Germline CDR1 is SQVTM and CDR2 is ANQGSEA. Between the trimmed V and J ends, which lost 0 bases and 1 base, there was a span of 10 bases. The CDR3 is CSVEERGTSGNTIYF. CDR3 coding DNA: TGCAGCGTTGAAGAGAGAGGAACTTCTGGAAACACCATATATTTT.

The sample holds one count of this clone. The chain employs TRBV27 and TRBJ2-7, with D tentatively TRBD2 (6 bases). V lost 3 bases and J lost 0, with 9 bases in between. This CDR3 spans 14 amino acids. The germline gives CDR1 MNHEY, CDR2 SMNVEV (reference sequence). CDR3 nucleotides: TGTGCCAGCAGTTTGATCGGGAGCTCCTACGAGCAGTACTTC. Protein sequence: CASSLIGSSYEQYF.

The chain combines TRBV4-1 with TRBJ2-6, with a tentative D call TRBD2 (6 bases). Germline V gives CDR1 MGHRA, CDR2 YSYEKL. The V gene lost 3 bases and the J gene lost 0 bases, with 15 bases spanning the gap. This CDR3 is 18 amino acids long. The CDR3 protein is CASSHPSEIDSGANVLTF. The CDR3 region has the DNA TGCGCCAGCAGCCACCCTAGCGAGATAGACTCTGGGGCCAACGTCCTGACTTTC.

Here the CDR3 DNA reads TGTGCCAGCAGCTTGCAAGCAAACACTGAAGCTTTCTTT. It encodes CASSLQANTEAFF. This chain joins TRBV11-1 and TRBJ1-1; D gene unclear. The germline V and J ends were trimmed by 3 bases and 2 bases, with 7 bases remaining between them. This CDR3 is 13 amino acids long. Looked up from germline, CDR1 is SGHAT and CDR2 is FQDESV (reference sequence).

The V and J genes are TRBV2 and TRBJ2-7, with 11 bases aligning to TRBD2. Per the germline V gene, CDR1 is SNHLY and CDR2 is FYNNEI. Germline trimming cut 1 base from V and 2 bases from J; bases unmatched to any gene: 1. The CDR3 has 15 residues. CDR3: CASSEGLAGTYEQYF. CDR3 nucleotide sequence: TGTGCCAGCAGTGAAGGACTAGCGGGGACCTACGAGCAGTACTTC.

The J gene is TRBJ2-7, the V gene TRBV23-1, with a tentative D call TRBD1 (5 bases). TRBV23-1 is reported as an ORF; its role is uncertain. This CDR3 comprises 16 residues. Trimming stripped 3 bases from V and 4 bases from J, with 19 bases between. The CDR3 DNA reads as TGCGCCAGCAGTCAGTCGGACACCCAAATCAAGTACGAGCAGTACTTC. Its protein is CASSQSDTQIKYEQYF.